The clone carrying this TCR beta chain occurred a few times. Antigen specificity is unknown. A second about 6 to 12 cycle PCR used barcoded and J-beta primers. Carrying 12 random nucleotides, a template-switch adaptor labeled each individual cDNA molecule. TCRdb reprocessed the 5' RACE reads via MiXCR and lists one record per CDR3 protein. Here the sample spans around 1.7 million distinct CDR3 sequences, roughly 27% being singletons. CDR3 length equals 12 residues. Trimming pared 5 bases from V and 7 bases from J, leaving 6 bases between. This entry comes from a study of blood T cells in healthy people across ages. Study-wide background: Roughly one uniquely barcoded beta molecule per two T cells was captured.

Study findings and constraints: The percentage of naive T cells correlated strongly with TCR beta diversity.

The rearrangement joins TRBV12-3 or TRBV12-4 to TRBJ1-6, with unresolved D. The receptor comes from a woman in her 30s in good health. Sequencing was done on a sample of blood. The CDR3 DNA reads TGTGCCAGCAGTACCAGGAATTCACCCCTCCACTTT. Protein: CASSTRNSPLHF.